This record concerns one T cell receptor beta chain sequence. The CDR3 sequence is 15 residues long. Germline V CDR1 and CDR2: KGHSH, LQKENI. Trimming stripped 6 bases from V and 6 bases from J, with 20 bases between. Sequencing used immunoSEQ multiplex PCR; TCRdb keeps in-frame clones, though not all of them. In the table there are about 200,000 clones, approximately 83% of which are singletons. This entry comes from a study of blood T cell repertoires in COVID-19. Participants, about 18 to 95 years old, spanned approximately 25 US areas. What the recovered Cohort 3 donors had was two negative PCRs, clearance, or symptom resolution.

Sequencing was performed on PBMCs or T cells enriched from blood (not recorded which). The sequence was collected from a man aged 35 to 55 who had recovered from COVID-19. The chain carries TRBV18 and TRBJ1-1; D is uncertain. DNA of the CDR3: TGTGCCAGCTCTCCGGGAGGAGGGCGCGCCCCTGAAGCTTTCTTT. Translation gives CASSPGGGRAPEAFF.